This T cell receptor beta chain was sequenced for a study of blood T cell repertoires in COVID-19. The wider study: Specimens from acute and convalescent COVID-19 originated in the United States, Italy and Spain.

Only in-frame clones appear in the TCRdb table, and some are missing; sequencing was by immunoSEQ multiplex PCR. The sample holds some 220,000 clones, 85% seen once. Germline lookup yields CDR1 LGHDT and CDR2 YNNKEL (reference sequence). V trimming: 5 bases; J trimming: 5 bases; junction bases outside the gene matches: 12. The CDR3 covers 17 residues. Sequenced material: peripheral blood. The chain has TRBV3-1 (or the pseudogene TRBV3-2) and TRBJ2-5; 12 bases map to TRBD2. The clonotype was recovered from a man over 45 with COVID-19, enrolled during active disease. The CDR3 coding sequence is TGTGCCAGCAGCTCCCGGACTAGCGGGGTTTCGGGGGAGACCCAGTACTTC. It encodes CASSSRTSGVSGETQYF.